This TCR beta chain was captured by sequencing in a study of early T cells in non-severe SARS-CoV-2 infection. Study-wide context: Chains were unpaired, as sequencing was done on bulk RNA from unsorted whole blood. Broader study findings: Lookups in VDJdb leaned toward anti-spike CD8 responses and missed private and CD4 specificities.

The V gene lost 8 bases and the J gene lost 0 bases, with 16 bases spanning the gap. Germline lookup yields CDR1 SQVTM and CDR2 ANQGSEA. The length of the CDR3 is 14 residues. Details on this clonotype: Its antigen remains unidentified.

Individual cDNA molecules received unique molecular identifiers during library preparation. Each CDR3 protein gets one entry after TCRdb re-called the 5' RACE reads with MiXCR. The sample carries tens of thousands of distinct CDR3 sequences, around a sixth recorded once. The chain is built from TRBV29-1 and TRBJ2-5, with D perhaps matching TRBD1 (6 bases). The clonotype comes from an adult who was a healthcare worker with PCR-confirmed SARS-CoV-2 infection or an uninfected control (not recorded which). Sample: whole blood, taken at baseline. The DNA for the CDR3 is TGCAGCTCCCGGGACACAACGTACCAAGAGACCCAGTACTTC. It is translated as CSSRDTTYQETQYF.